This T cell receptor beta chain was profiled in a study of T-cell memory formation after mild COVID-19. The overall study: Largely donor-specific sequence clusters came from a couple of donors.

Study-level results: Second-wave clones peaking on day 37 lacked confirmed SARS-CoV-2 specificity. Contracting clones from day 15 to 85 showed balanced CD4/CD8; later expanders favored CD4+.

Deletions cut 3 bases from V and 0 bases from J, with 9 bases between. CDR3 size: 14 residues. In germline, CDR1 is PRHDT, CDR2 FYEKMQ (reference sequence). UMIs and sample barcodes were carried by the TCR alpha and TCR beta cDNA libraries that 5'RACE produced using constant-segment primers. From the 5' RACE reads, TCRdb called clonotypes with MiXCR, one entry per CDR3 protein. The sample records around 120,000 distinct CDR3 sequences, more than 15% being singletons. This clonotype has ten or more counts. The antigen is unknown. This TCR came from an adult woman who had mild COVID-19 (a few samples of this study predate the infection). Cell type and time point are not known. Input material: PBMCs or a T cell subset sorted from them (not recorded which). This chain links TRBV13 with TRBJ2-7; D not resolved. CDR3 residues: CASSLASASYEQYF. The DNA for the CDR3 is TGTGCCAGCAGCTTGGCGAGTGCCTCCTACGAGCAGTACTTC.